This T cell receptor (beta chain) was sequenced during a study of T cell repertoires in cytomegalovirus infection. The length of the CDR3 is 14 residues. V shed 3 bases and J 5 bases; nucleotides not matched to a gene: 3. Germline V gene lookup returns CDR1 SGDLS and CDR2 YYNGEE. TCRdb recomputed calls from the reads with MiXCR, one row per CDR3 protein. The table lists 560,000 or so distinct CDR3 sequences, 15% to 20% of them singletons, with 20% to 30% in the top ten. Findings of the study overall: There were carriers of CMV plus the relevant HLA, and cumulative public TCR beta family frequency identified them. The study found HLA-C-restricted CMV-specific TCR beta clonotypes dominating the ex vivo response.

A word on this clonotype: Its specificity is not known.

Sequenced material: CD8+ T cells from PBMCs. The receptor comes from a human donor in good health (CMV status not recorded). Some clones in this sample may be carry-over from other donors' samples. The rearrangement joins TRBV9 to TRBJ2-1; 9 bases align to TRBD2. CDR3: CASSGSGGHNEQFF. The DNA for the CDR3 is TGTGCCAGCAGCGGGAGCGGGGGGCACAATGAGCAGTTCTTC.